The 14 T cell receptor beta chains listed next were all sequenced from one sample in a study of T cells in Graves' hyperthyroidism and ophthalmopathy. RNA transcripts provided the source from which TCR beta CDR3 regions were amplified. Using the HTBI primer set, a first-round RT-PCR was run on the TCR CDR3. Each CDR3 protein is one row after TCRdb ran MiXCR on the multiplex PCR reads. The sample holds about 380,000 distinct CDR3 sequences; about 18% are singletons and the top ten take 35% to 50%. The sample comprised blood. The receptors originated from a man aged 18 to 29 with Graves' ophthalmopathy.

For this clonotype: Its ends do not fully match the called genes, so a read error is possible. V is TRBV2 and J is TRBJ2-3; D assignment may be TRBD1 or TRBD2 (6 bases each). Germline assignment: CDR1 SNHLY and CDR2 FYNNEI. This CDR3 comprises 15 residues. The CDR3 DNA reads TGCGCCAGCAGTGAGGGGGGTCAAGGCACAGATACGCAGTATTTT. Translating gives CASSEGGQGTDTQYF. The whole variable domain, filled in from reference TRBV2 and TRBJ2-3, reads EPEVTQTPSHQVTQMGQEVILRCVPISNHLYFYWYRQILGQKVEFLVSFYNNEISEKSEIFDDQFSVERPDGSNFTLKIRSTKLEDSAMYFCASSEGGQGTDTQYFGPGTRLTVL.

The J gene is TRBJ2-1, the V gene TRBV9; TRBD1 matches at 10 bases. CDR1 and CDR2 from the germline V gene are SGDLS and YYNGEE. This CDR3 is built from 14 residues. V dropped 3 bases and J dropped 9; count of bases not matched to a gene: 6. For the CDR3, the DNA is TGTGCCAGCAGCGGACGGACAGGGGGACGTGAGCAGTTCTTC. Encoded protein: CASSGRTGGREQFF.

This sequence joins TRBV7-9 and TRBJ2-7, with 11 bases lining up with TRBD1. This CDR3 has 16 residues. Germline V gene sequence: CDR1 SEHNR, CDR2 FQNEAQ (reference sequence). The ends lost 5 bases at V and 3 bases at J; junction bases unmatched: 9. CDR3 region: CASSPPDRGRHYEQYF. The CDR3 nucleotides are TGTGCCAGCAGCCCTCCGGACAGGGGGCGTCACTACGAGCAGTACTTC.

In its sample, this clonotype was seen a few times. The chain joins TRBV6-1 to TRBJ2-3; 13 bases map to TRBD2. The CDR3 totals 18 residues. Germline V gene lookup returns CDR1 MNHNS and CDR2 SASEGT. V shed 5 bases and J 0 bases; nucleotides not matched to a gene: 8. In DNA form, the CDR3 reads TGTGCCAGCAGTTCCACTAGCGGGGGGGCCTCGAGCACAGATACGCAGTATTTT. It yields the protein CASSSTSGGASSTDTQYF.

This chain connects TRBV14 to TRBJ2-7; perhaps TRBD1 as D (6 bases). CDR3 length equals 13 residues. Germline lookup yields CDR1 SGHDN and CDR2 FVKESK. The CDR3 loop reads CGHPRGDSYEQYF. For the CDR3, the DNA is TGTGGGCATCCCAGGGGAGATTCTTACGAGCAGTACTTC.

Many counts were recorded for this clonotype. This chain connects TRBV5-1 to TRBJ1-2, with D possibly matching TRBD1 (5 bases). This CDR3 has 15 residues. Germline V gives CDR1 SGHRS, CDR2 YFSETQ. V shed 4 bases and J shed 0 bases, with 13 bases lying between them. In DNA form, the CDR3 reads TGCGCCAGCAGCCCCGGGGCTACCTCTAACTATGGCTACACCTTC. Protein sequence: CASSPGATSNYGYTF.

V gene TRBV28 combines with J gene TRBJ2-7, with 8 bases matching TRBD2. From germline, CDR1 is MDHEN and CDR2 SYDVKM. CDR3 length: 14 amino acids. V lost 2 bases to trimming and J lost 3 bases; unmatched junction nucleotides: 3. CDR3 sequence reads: CASSLKGLVYEQYF. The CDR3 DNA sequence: TGTGCCAGCAGTTTAAAGGGACTAGTCTACGAGCAGTACTTC.

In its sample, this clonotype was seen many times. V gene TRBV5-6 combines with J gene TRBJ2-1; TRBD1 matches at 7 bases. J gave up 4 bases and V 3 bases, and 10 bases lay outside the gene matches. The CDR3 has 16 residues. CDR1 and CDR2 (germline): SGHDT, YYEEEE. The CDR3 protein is CASSYFTGTEYNEQFF. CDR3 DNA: TGTGCCAGCAGCTACTTTACCGGGACAGAGTACAATGAGCAGTTCTTC.

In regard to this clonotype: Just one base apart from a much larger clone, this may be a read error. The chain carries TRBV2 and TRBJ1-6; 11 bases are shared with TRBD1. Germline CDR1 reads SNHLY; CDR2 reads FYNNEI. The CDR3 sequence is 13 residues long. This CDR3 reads CAGSTGQGATLHF. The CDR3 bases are TGTGCCGGCAGCACCGGACAGGGGGCCACCCTCCACTTT.

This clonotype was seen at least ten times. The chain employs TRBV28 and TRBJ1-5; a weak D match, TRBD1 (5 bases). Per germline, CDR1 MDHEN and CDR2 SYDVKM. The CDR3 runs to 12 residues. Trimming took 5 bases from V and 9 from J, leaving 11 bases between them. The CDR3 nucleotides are TGTGCCAGCAGTCCCCCGAGGGGGCCCCAGCATTTT. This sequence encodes CASSPPRGPQHF.

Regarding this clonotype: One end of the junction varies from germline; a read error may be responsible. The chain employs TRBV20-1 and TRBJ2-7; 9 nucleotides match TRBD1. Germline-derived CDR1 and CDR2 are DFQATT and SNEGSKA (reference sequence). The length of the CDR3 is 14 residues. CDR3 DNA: TGCAGTGCTAGGGACAGGGGTGGATTCTACGAGCAGTGCTTC. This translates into CSARDRGGFYEQCF.

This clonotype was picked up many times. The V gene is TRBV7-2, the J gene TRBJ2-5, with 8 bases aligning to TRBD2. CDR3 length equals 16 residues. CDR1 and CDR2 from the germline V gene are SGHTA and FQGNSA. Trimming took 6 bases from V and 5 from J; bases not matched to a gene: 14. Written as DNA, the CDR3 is TGTGCCAGCAGTCCGAGCGGGGGCTTGATATCGGAGACCCAGTACTTC. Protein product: CASSPSGGLISETQYF. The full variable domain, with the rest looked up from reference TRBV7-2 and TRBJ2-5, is GAGVSQSPSNKVTEKGKDVELRCDPISGHTALYWYRQSLGQGLEFLIYFQGNSAPDKSGLPSDRFSAERTGGSVSTLTIQRTQQEDSAVYLCASSPSGGLISETQYFGPGTRLLVL.

CDR3 residues: CASSHPGQGNNEQFF. CDR3 DNA: TGCGCCAGCAGCCACCCCGGACAGGGTAACAATGAGCAGTTCTTC. The chain uses TRBV5-1 and TRBJ2-1; TRBD1 agrees at 8 bases. Germline CDR1 SGHRS, CDR2 YFSETQ. Trimming took 4 bases from V and 5 from J; bases not matched to a gene: 8. This CDR3 contains 15 residues.

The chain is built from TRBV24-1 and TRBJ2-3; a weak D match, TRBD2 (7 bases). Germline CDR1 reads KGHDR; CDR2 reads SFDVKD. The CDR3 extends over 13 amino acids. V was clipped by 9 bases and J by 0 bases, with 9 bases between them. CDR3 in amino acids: CATRGASTDTQYF. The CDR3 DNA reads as TGTGCCACCCGGGGGGCTAGCACAGATACGCAGTATTTT.